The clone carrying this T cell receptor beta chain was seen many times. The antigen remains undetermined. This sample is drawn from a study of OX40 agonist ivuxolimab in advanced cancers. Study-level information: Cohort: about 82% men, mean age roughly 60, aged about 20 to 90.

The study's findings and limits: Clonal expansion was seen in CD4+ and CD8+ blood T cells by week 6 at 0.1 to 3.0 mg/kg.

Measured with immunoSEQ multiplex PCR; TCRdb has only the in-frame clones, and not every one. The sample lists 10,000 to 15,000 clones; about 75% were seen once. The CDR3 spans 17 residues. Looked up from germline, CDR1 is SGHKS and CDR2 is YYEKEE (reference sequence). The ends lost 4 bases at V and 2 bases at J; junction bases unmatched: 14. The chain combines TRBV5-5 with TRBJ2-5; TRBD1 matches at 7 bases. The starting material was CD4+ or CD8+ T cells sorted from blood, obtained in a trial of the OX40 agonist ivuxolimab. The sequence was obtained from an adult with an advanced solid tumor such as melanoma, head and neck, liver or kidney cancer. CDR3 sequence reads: CASSGRADTGAQETQYF. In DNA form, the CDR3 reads TGTGCCAGCAGCGGAAGAGCAGACACAGGGGCACAAGAGACCCAGTACTTC.